This T cell receptor (beta chain) was observed in a study of T cells in Graves' hyperthyroidism and ophthalmopathy. This clonotype was picked up many times. TCR beta CDR3 region amplification was performed from RNA transcripts. TCR CDR3 regions were first amplified by RT-PCR with HTBI primers. One entry per CDR3 protein results from TCRdb running MiXCR on the multiplex PCR reads. Of around 440,000 distinct CDR3 sequences listed, approximately 14% are singletons. Losses at the gene ends were 5 bases for V and 6 bases for J; bases not matched to a gene: 7. This CDR3 has 14 amino acids. The germline V gene has CDR1 MNHEY and CDR2 SMNVEV (reference sequence). Pregnant or lactating patients were excluded, as were those with uncontrolled infection or other autoimmune disease. About 10 ml fresh peripheral blood yielded the PBMCs.

The sequencing sample was made of blood. The TCR was taken from a woman between 18 and 30 years old with Graves' hyperthyroidism. The chain recombines TRBV27 with TRBJ2-7; 10 bases match TRBD1. The CDR3, as DNA: TGTGCCAGCAGTCTGACAGGGGGCAGCGGCGAGCAGTACTTC. Its translation: CASSLTGGSGEQYF.